The rows below give T cell receptor beta chains drawn from one sample of a study of OX40 agonist ivuxolimab in advanced cancers. The assay was immunoSEQ multiplex PCR, and TCRdb's table has in-frame clones only and misses some. The sample holds 11,000 to 15,000 clones, roughly 71% seen once. Source: CD4+ or CD8+ T cells sorted from blood, taken in a trial of the OX40 agonist ivuxolimab. The receptor source for this set is an adult with an advanced solid tumor such as melanoma, head and neck, liver or kidney cancer. Both conserved end residues are part of each CDR3. Fields, in order: D gene, V gene, J gene, clone size, CDR3 DNA, CDR3 protein. D genes are given only for firm matches. Some rows mark clone size as missing; the rest say once, few, many or name a class of expanded clone.

d_gene: TRBD2
v_gene: TRBV9
j_gene: TRBJ2-7
abundance: .
CDR3nt: TGTGCCAGCAGCTTTGGAGTCGGACTAGCGGGAGAAGAGCAGTACTTC
CDR3aa: CASSFGVGLAGEEQYF

d_gene: .
v_gene: TRBV27
j_gene: TRBJ2-3
abundance: .
CDR3nt: TGTGCCAGCAGTTTGTCCCTGACTAGCACAGATACGCAGTATTTT
CDR3aa: CASSLSLTSTDTQYF

d_gene: .
v_gene: TRBV27
j_gene: TRBJ2-3
abundance: medium-sized
CDR3nt: TGTGCCAGCAGCCCCCCAATACTAGTAATGGGCACAGATACGCAGTATTTT
CDR3aa: CASSPPILVMGTDTQYF

d_gene: .
v_gene: TRBV28
j_gene: TRBJ2-1
abundance: once
CDR3nt: TGTGCCAGCAGTTCCCGACAGCTGAGCTCCTACAATGAGCAGTTCTTC
CDR3aa: CASSSRQLSSYNEQFF

d_gene: .
v_gene: TRBV10-2
j_gene: TRBJ1-4
abundance: few
CDR3nt: TGCGCCAGCAGTGAGTCCATTTTAGGGTTGGGAAAACTGTTTTTT
CDR3aa: CASSESILGLGKLFF

d_gene: TRBD2
v_gene: TRBV10-3
j_gene: TRBJ2-5
abundance: .
CDR3nt: TGTGCCATCAGTGAGCACGTCGCGGGGGGCCCGAGAGAGACCCAGTACTTC
CDR3aa: CAISEHVAGGPRETQYF

d_gene: .
v_gene: TRBV6-1
j_gene: TRBJ2-1
abundance: .
CDR3nt: TGTGCCAGCAGTGAGGTGGGTGGCTCCTACAATGAGCAGTTCTTC
CDR3aa: CASSEVGGSYNEQFF

d_gene: .
v_gene: TRBV19
j_gene: TRBJ1-2
abundance: .
CDR3nt: TGTGCCAGTACTGGAGGACGGGGGGGTTCGGACGGCTACACCTTC
CDR3aa: CASTGGRGGSDGYTF

d_gene: .
v_gene: TRBV28
j_gene: TRBJ2-7
abundance: .
CDR3nt: TGTGCCAGCAGTTTTCAGAACTCCTACGAGCAGTACTTC
CDR3aa: CASSFQNSYEQYF

d_gene: .
v_gene: TRBV7-6
j_gene: TRBJ1-1
abundance: once
CDR3nt: TGTGCCAGCAGCTTAGACATCGCAACTGAAGCTTTCTTT
CDR3aa: CASSLDIATEAFF